Below, 10 T cell receptor beta chains from the same sample are listed, as sequenced in a study of monozygotic twins with inflammatory bowel disease. No DNA is given; TCRdb re-called the 5' RACE reads and lists each CDR3 protein once. The sample includes around 400,000 distinct CDR3 sequences. Sequencing was carried out using blood. The source of these receptors is a human donor with ulcerative colitis or Crohn's disease, or a healthy co-twin of an affected twin (not recorded which).

The gene calls are TRBV2 and TRBJ2-5; the D call of TRBD2 rests on TCRdb alone, since no DNA is present to check it. The CDR3 has 18 residues. Germline V gene data show CDR1 as SNHLY and CDR2 as FYNNEI. This CDR3 reads CASSTGTSGAPAPSAQYF.

The V and J genes are TRBV20-1 and TRBJ2-3; checking the TCRdb D call of TRBD1 is not possible without DNA. This CDR3 is 13 amino acids long. Germline V gene sequence: CDR1 DFQATT, CDR2 SNEGSKA (reference sequence). CDR3 in amino acids: CSASGILTDTQYF.

The chain combines TRBV20-1 with TRBJ1-2. Germline lookup yields CDR1 DFQATT and CDR2 SNEGSKA (reference sequence). The CDR3 totals 12 residues. The CDR3 loop is CSARGYGYGYTF.

V gene TRBV30 combines with J gene TRBJ2-1. Germline V gene data show CDR1 as GTSNPN and CDR2 as SVGIG (reference sequence). This CDR3 has 14 amino acids. The chain's CDR3 is CAWSVRVGLNEQFF.

The chain has TRBV27 and TRBJ1-5; TCRdb names TRBD1, which stays unverified in the absence of DNA. The CDR3 runs 18 residues. Per germline, CDR1 MNHEY and CDR2 SMNVEV (reference sequence). CDR3 sequence: CASSLRGSAGASNQPQHF.

The genes are TRBV10-3 and TRBJ2-6; TCRdb's assignment of TRBD1 cannot be checked, as there is no DNA. Germline CDR1 ENHRY, CDR2 SYGVKD. The CDR3 has 15 amino acids. The CDR3 spells CAISVGVSGANVLTF.

The chain joins TRBV30 to TRBJ2-7; TCRdb indicates TRBD2, and absent DNA this call remains unverified. The CDR3 totals 15 residues. The germline V gene encodes CDR1 GTSNPN and CDR2 SVGIG (reference sequence). The chain's CDR3 is CAWGRWEASSYEQYF.

The chain has TRBV24-1 and TRBJ2-2; the D gene TCRdb calls, TRBD1, cannot be checked with no DNA. The germline V gene has CDR1 KGHDR and CDR2 SFDVKD. This CDR3 region has 16 residues. The CDR3 sequence: CATSDLGQGRAGELFF.

The gene calls are TRBV27 and TRBJ2-7. The CDR3 sequence is 13 residues long. Germline CDR1 and CDR2: MNHEY and SMNVEV (reference sequence). CDR3 loop: CASSFFGSYEQYF.

CDR3 residues: CASGTPSSYEQYF. The rearrangement links TRBV6-6 to TRBJ2-7; checking the TCRdb D call of TRBD2 is not possible without DNA. The CDR3 extends over 13 amino acids. Germline V lookup: CDR1 MNHNY, CDR2 SVGAGI (reference sequence).